This TCR beta chain stems from a study of tumour-infiltrating T cells in Burkitt lymphoma. Overall study context: Productive clonality predicted overall and progression-free survival.

V lost 4 bases to trimming and J lost 6 bases, with 31 bases between them. Germline values: CDR1 MDHEN, CDR2 SYDVKM. The CDR3 length is 19 residues. The table came from immunoSEQ multiplex PCR; TCRdb's copy has only in-frame clones and leaves some out. Of about 14,000 clones listed, around 30% are singletons. Only a few counts were recorded for this clone. Sequenced material: tumor tissue. The rearrangement links TRBV28 to TRBJ2-7, with D perhaps matching TRBD2 (6 bases). The TCR was taken from a human donor with diffuse large B-cell lymphoma. CDR3 loop: CASSSSVGSTGVAVLEQYF. The CDR3 DNA reads TGTGCCAGCAGTTCGTCGGTGGGCAGCACGGGAGTAGCGGTACTCGAGCAGTACTTC.